This TCR beta chain was captured by sequencing in a study of CD8+ T cells in alopecia areata. Study-level background: Treatment with tofacitinib (6 to 18 months) was followed by 6 months off drug.

RNA was isolated and reverse transcribed to cDNA, the sequencing template. Sequencing used immunoSEQ multiplex PCR; TCRdb keeps in-frame clones, though not all of them. The table includes 150,000 or so clones, around 47% detected once. As to this clone: Its antigen remains unknown.

Study-wide points: In lesional scalp, particularly from alopecia totalis/universalis, clonality was higher than in normal scalp. Scalp repertoires also include resident alphabeta T cells from normal skin.

Researchers took lesional scalp punch biopsies and peripheral blood from people who were alopecia areata patients. Trimming shortened V by 5 bases and J by 3 bases, and 6 bases separated the two germline ends. Germline CDR1 reads SGHRS; CDR2 reads YFSETQ. This CDR3 comprises 13 residues. This receptor was identified in a human donor with alopecia areata. Sequencing was performed on CD4+ T cells sorted from blood. The V call is TRBV5-1, the J call TRBJ2-6; D is undetermined. CDR3: CASSTSGANVLTF. For the CDR3, the DNA is TGCGCCAGCAGTACCAGTGGGGCCAACGTCCTGACTTTC.